These T cell receptor beta chains were read from a single sample in a study of breast tumors, draining lymph nodes, adjacent tissues. TCRdb re-called the multiplex PCR reads through MiXCR, storing one row per CDR3 protein. Counted here are roughly 110,000 distinct CDR3 sequences, around 30% occurring once; the ten biggest clones make up approximately 5.2%. The specimen was axillary lymph node tissue. The receptors come from a female donor with breast cancer. Some clones in this sample may be carry-over from other donors' samples. Each CDR3 is given with its conserved first and last residue. A D gene is named only where the DNA matches it firmly. The size entry is marked missing in some rows and otherwise reads once, few, many or a size class.

-,-,TRBJ1-2,TRBV30,TGTGCCTCCCAGATCTATGGCTACACCTTC,CASQIYGYTF
many,TRBD2,TRBJ2-1,TRBV9,TGTGCCAGCAGCGTAGATAGGCGGGGGGGCTACAATGAGCAGTTCTTC,CASSVDRRGGYNEQFF
many,-,TRBJ1-3,TRBV7-6,TGTGCCAGCAGCCGAGGGGGGAACTTAGGAAACACCATATATTTT,CASSRGGNLGNTIYF
few,-,TRBJ1-4,TRBV19,TGTGCCAGTAGTATAGTGCGGCAGCATAATGAAAAACTGTTTTTT,CASSIVRQHNEKLFF
many,-,TRBJ2-2,TRBV20-1,TGCAGTGCTAGAGAGGGTAAAGCGGAGAACACCGGGGAGCTGTTTTTT,CSAREGKAENTGELFF
-,TRBD2,TRBJ2-1,TRBV7-2,TGCGCCAGCAGCACCACGGGACTAGCGTCCTACAATGAGCAGTTCTTC,CASSTTGLASYNEQFF
many,TRBD1,TRBJ2-7,TRBV11-2,TGTGCCAGCAGCTTAGGTCCCGCGACAGGGCTAAGCTCCTACGAGCAGTACTTC,CASSLGPATGLSSYEQYF
many,-,TRBJ1-2,TRBV13,TGTGCCAGCAGCTTAGGCATGGGGGCCCCCTACTATGGCTACACCTTC,CASSLGMGAPYYGYTF
many,-,TRBJ2-2,TRBV20-1,TGCAGTGCTGGGGGGCCCACGGTCAGCGCTAAGTTAGGCGGGGAGCTGTTTTTT,CSAGGPTVSAKLGGELFF
-,TRBD2,TRBJ2-3,TRBV24-1,TGTGCCACCGGTGGGCGGACTAGCGGGGGGGGTACAGATACGCAGTATTTT,CATGGRTSGGGTDTQYF
-,TRBD2,TRBJ2-5,TRBV7-2,TGTGCCAGCAGCTTAGTCAGCGGGGGGTACCAAGAGACCCAGTACTTC,CASSLVSGGYQETQYF
few,TRBD1,TRBJ2-3,TRBV28,TGTGCCAGCAGGATACAGGGGGGAACAGATACGCAGTATTTT,CASRIQGGTDTQYF
-,-,TRBJ2-3,TRBV2,TGTGCCATCAGAGATATGAGACCATCTAGCACAGATACGCAGTATTTT,CAIRDMRPSSTDTQYF
many,TRBD1,TRBJ1-5,TRBV7-9,TGTGCCAGCAGCGTGACAGGGGATAATCAGCCCCAGCATTTT,CASSVTGDNQPQHF
many,TRBD1,TRBJ1-6,TRBV27,TGTGCCAGCAGTCGACAGGGGGGTAATTCACCCCTCCACTTT,CASSRQGGNSPLHF
-,TRBD2,TRBJ2-5,TRBV9,TGTGCCAGCAGCGGATTAGCGGGCGCGGGAGAGACCCAGTACTTC,CASSGLAGAGETQYF
many,-,TRBJ1-3,TRBV2,TGTGCCAGCAGTGAAAGGACCGGCTCTGGAAACACCATATATTTT,CASSERTGSGNTIYF
many,-,TRBJ1-2,TRBV27,TGTGCCAGCGGAGCCCCAAGACTCCATGGCTACACCTTC,CASGAPRLHGYTF
-,TRBD1,TRBJ2-1,TRBV10-3,TGTGCCATCAGAGGGGACAGGGGACCCTACAATGAGCAGTTCTTC,CAIRGDRGPYNEQFF
-,-,TRBJ2-2,TRBV19,TGTGCCAGTATAGGGTACGCGAACACCGGGGAGCTGTTTTTT,CASIGYANTGELFF
many,TRBD2,TRBJ2-1,TRBV20-1,TGCAGTGCTAGAACAAGGACTAGCGGGGGGCCTCCACAGCAGTTCTTC,CSARTRTSGGPPQQFF
few,-,TRBJ1-1,TRBV30,TGTGCCTGGAGTGGTCCGGGACCTGGGATGAACACTGAAGCTTTCTTT,CAWSGPGPGMNTEAFF
many,-,TRBJ1-5,TRBV6-2/TRBV6-3,TGTGCCAGCAGTCGACAGACCCATAGCAATCAGCCCCAGCATTTT,CASSRQTHSNQPQHF
-,-,TRBJ1-2,TRBV4-3,TGCGCCAGCAGCCAGGACGGAACAGGGGGCTACACCTTC,CASSQDGTGGYTF
many,TRBD2,TRBJ2-1,TRBV6-6,TGTGCCAGCAGTTACTTTAGCGGGGGGGCGTATGAGCAGTTCTTC,CASSYFSGGAYEQFF
many,TRBD1,TRBJ1-6,TRBV6-5,TGTGCCAGCAGTACCCGGGACAGATATAATTCACCCCTCCACTTT,CASSTRDRYNSPLHF
few,-,TRBJ1-1,TRBV29-1,TGCAGCGTTAACCCTCGTGGGGGGAACACTGAAGCTTTCTTT,CSVNPRGGNTEAFF
many,TRBD2,TRBJ2-1,TRBV19,TGTGCCAGTAGTATCAAGGGACTAGCGGGATCAAAGTTCTTC,CASSIKGLAGSKFF
-,-,TRBJ1-5,TRBV7-8,TGTGCCAGCAGCTTAGGGGCGGGGCAAGGGCAGCCCCAGCATTTT,CASSLGAGQGQPQHF
many,-,TRBJ2-3,TRBV25-1,TGTGCCAGCAGTGTAATAGGTGGCACAGATACGCAGTATTTT,CASSVIGGTDTQYF
many,-,TRBJ1-6,TRBV12-5,TGTGCTAGTGGTTTCCGAGCCAGTAGCTCCTATAATTCACCCCTCCACTTT,CASGFRASSSYNSPLHF
-,-,TRBJ1-5,TRBV7-9,TGTGCCAGCAGTGAGGATACGTGTAGTTCCAGCCATCACCCCCAGCATTTT,CASSEDTCSSSHHPQHF
-,-,TRBJ2-7,TRBV11-1,TGTGCCAGCAGCCTTGAACGAGGGCTCTACGAGCAGTACTTC,CASSLERGLYEQYF
-,-,TRBJ1-1,TRBV12-3/TRBV12-4,TGTGCCAGCAGTTTAAGCTCCGTTCGGAACACTGAAGCTTTCTTT,CASSLSSVRNTEAFF
many,-,TRBJ1-3,TRBV7-6,TGTGCCAGCAGCCCAGCGGACAGCGGAAACACCATATATTTT,CASSPADSGNTIYF
many,TRBD2,TRBJ2-1,TRBV7-2,TGTGCCAGCAGCAGCCGGACTAGCGGGGGGCCTGGGCAGTTCTTC,CASSSRTSGGPGQFF
many,TRBD1,TRBJ1-2,TRBV6-2/TRBV6-3,TGTGCCAGCAGTTCCGACGGACAGGGATGCTATGGCTACACCTTC,CASSSDGQGCYGYTF
many,-,TRBJ2-7,TRBV2,TGTGCCAGCAGTGAATTCGCGTCGGTCCAGGGTAGCTTGGTGGGCTACGAGCAGTACTTC,CASSEFASVQGSLVGYEQYF
many,-,TRBJ2-6,TRBV7-2,TGTGCCAGCAGCCATCAAGTGATCTCTGGGGCCAACGTCCTGACTTTC,CASSHQVISGANVLTF
-,TRBD1,TRBJ2-7,TRBV6-1,TGTGCCAGCAATCGGATGGGTCCAGGGGGCAACGAGCAGTACTTC,CASNRMGPGGNEQYF
many,TRBD1,TRBJ2-7,TRBV28,TGTGCCAGCAGTTTGCAGGGGGCAGGGGGCGGCGAGCAGTACTTC,CASSLQGAGGGEQYF
many,-,TRBJ2-3,TRBV5-1,TGCGCCAGCAGCTTCGATAAGTTCACAGATACGCAGTATTTT,CASSFDKFTDTQYF
many,TRBD2,TRBJ2-1,TRBV10-3,TGTGCCATCACTCTACTAGCGGGGGCCCACAATGAGCAGTTCTTC,CAITLLAGAHNEQFF
-,TRBD1,TRBJ1-1,TRBV15,TGTGCCACCAGAGAGAGTTGGGGACAGAACTTTCTCCGGACTGAAGCTTTCTTT,CATRESWGQNFLRTEAFF
once,-,TRBJ1-6,TRBV12-5,TGTGCTAGTGGTTTCGGGCGGCCCAATTCACCCCTCCACTTT,CASGFGRPNSPLHF
-,-,TRBJ1-1,TRBV11-2,TGTGCCAGCAGCCAACAAGCTACGGCGAACACTGAAGCTTTCTTT,CASSQQATANTEAFF
many,-,TRBJ2-7,TRBV20-1,TGCAGTGCTAGACACCCGACAGGAAGCTACGAGCAGTACTTC,CSARHPTGSYEQYF
many,-,TRBJ1-3,TRBV7-2,TGTGCCAGCAGCTTCCGGACTGCCACCTCTGGAAACACCATATATTTT,CASSFRTATSGNTIYF